The 5 T cell receptor beta chains below all came from one sample that was sequenced in a study of blood T cell repertoires in COVID-19. Some clones are missing from TCRdb's copy, which holds only in-frame ones; the method was immunoSEQ multiplex PCR. The table shows 300,000 or so clones, with more than 75% occurring only once. Source material: peripheral blood. All receptors come from a woman between 45 and 65 years old who had recovered from COVID-19.

The chain carries TRBV6-2 or TRBV6-3 and TRBJ2-1, with D perhaps TRBD2 (6 bases). V was pared by 0 bases and J by 5 bases, with 17 bases between. Germline-derived CDR1 and CDR2 are MNHEY and SVGEGT. The CDR3 covers 17 residues. The CDR3 coding sequence is TGTGCCAGCAGTTACTCGAGATTGGGCGGGGCAGACAATGAGCAGTTCTTC. Translation gives CASSYSRLGGADNEQFF.

The V gene is TRBV6-5, the J gene TRBJ1-1; D is uncertain. V was clipped by 6 bases and J by 1 base, with 9 bases between them. The germline V gene has CDR1 MNHEY and CDR2 SVGAGI. The CDR3 runs to 13 residues. For the CDR3, the DNA is TGTGCCAGCAGGATGGGAGAGAACACTGAAGCTTTCTTT. Protein: CASRMGENTEAFF.

The DNA for the CDR3 is TGTGCCAGCAGGCCCGGACAGCTCGGAGAGCAGTACTTC. The encoded protein is CASRPGQLGEQYF. V gene TRBV28 combines with J gene TRBJ2-7; maybe TRBD1 (6 bases). The V gene lost 6 bases and the J gene lost 7 bases, with 16 bases spanning the gap. CDR1 and CDR2 (germline): MDHEN, SYDVKM. The CDR3 extends over 13 amino acids.

The chain is built from TRBV3-1 (or the pseudogene TRBV3-2) and TRBJ2-6; unclear D gene. V lost 8 bases to trimming and J lost 0 bases, with 8 bases between them. The CDR3 is 14 residues long. CDR1 and CDR2 (germline): LGHDT, YNNKEL (reference sequence). The CDR3, as DNA: TGTGCCAGCGTTCGGAGCTCTGGGGCCAACGTCCTGACTTTC. Translating gives CASVRSSGANVLTF.

The chain links TRBV29-1 to TRBJ1-5; a possible D gene is TRBD1 (5 bases). Germline V CDR1 and CDR2: SQVTM, ANQGSEA. Trimming cost V 6 bases and J 3 bases, with 12 bases left between them. This CDR3 contains 13 residues. Here the CDR3 DNA reads TGCAGCGTACAGGAGAGTTCCAATCAGCCCCAGCATTTT. It translates to CSVQESSNQPQHF.